This T cell receptor (beta chain) was profiled in a study of cytomegalovirus exposure and HLA in healthy donors. Germline V gives CDR1 SGHTA, CDR2 FQGNSA. The CDR3 is 14 amino acids. V lost 2 bases and J lost 6; bases outside the gene matches: 3. Findings of the study overall: There were around 160 TCR beta chains listed as cytomegalovirus-associated.

PCR involved 60 Vbeta and 13 Jbeta primers. Repertoires were generated with immunoSEQ multiplex PCR, while TCRdb's copy carries only in-frame clones and drops some. There are roughly 160,000 clones in the sample; around four fifths occur only once, and 1.3% lies in the top ten. With regard to this clone: Its matching antigen is unknown.

The sequence came from a man aged 30 to 39 in good health and CMV-seronegative. This chain connects TRBV7-2 to TRBJ2-5; 10 bases agree with TRBD2. Sequencing used PBMCs. CDR3 loop: CASSLQRGGKTQYF. Written as DNA, the CDR3 is TGTGCCAGCAGCTTACAGCGGGGGGGGAAGACCCAGTACTTC.